This T cell receptor beta chain stems from a study of T cell repertoires in cytomegalovirus infection. For the study at large: Recently identified HLA-C-restricted CMV epitopes and well-studied HLA-B-restricted CMV epitopes were used by the study. From public TCR beta signatures came an indication of both CMV infection and matching HLA type.

In TCRdb, the reads were re-called with MiXCR into one record per CDR3 protein. The data show 65,000 to 85,000 distinct CDR3 sequences, around 27% seen once. J gave up 4 bases and V 6 bases, and 6 bases lay outside the gene matches. The CDR3 runs 14 residues. CDR1 is MNHEY and CDR2 is SVGEGT in the germline V gene. This clonotype was seen only a few times. Antigen unknown. General study findings and limits: HLA-C-restricted CMV-specific TCR beta clonotypes prevailed in the ex vivo response. Identification of carriers of CMV plus the relevant HLA was achieved through cumulative public TCR beta family frequency.

Source: CD8+ T cells from cultured PBMCs, taken from culture after CMV antigen stimulation. The origin of this receptor is a human donor in good health (CMV status not recorded). Some clones in this sample may be carry-over from other donors' samples. V gene TRBV6-2 or TRBV6-3 combines with J gene TRBJ2-7, with 10 bases that match TRBD1. CDR3 nucleotide sequence: TGTGCCAGCAGGCCGGGACAGGGGTTTTACGAGCAGTACTTC. This codes for CASRPGQGFYEQYF.